This T cell receptor beta chain was profiled in a study of cytomegalovirus exposure and HLA in healthy donors. Study-wide points: Available immune exposure information was restricted to CMV serostatus only.

Germline V CDR1 and CDR2: SGHDN, FVKESK. CDR3 size: 17 residues. V was trimmed by 2 bases and J by 0 bases, leaving 11 bases between them. The primer mix had 60 Vbeta and 13 Jbeta primers. Here immunoSEQ multiplex PCR was the method, and the copy in TCRdb shows in-frame clones only, minus some. The repertoire holds 170,000 or so clones, with around 80% as singletons. In regard to this clone: Its antigen is not identified.

The specimen was PBMCs. The sequence derives from a young man in good health and CMV-seronegative. V gene TRBV14 combines with J gene TRBJ1-6; D not certain. The DNA for the CDR3 is TGTGCCAGCAGCCAAAAGCTGGGGAGCTCCTATAATTCACCCCTCCACTTT. The encoded protein is CASSQKLGSSYNSPLHF.